This T cell receptor (beta chain) was retrieved from a study of identical twins. General study points: Donors were not followed over many years; analysis was cross-sectional.

With V trimmed by 6 bases and J by 3 bases, 7 bases remained unmatched. CDR1 is DFQATT, CDR2 SNEGSKA, per germline (reference sequence). This CDR3 is built from 16 residues. cDNA molecules carried unique molecular identifiers, and template switching added a universal primer site. TCRdb reanalysed the 5' RACE reads using MiXCR and keeps one entry per CDR3 protein. The profile shows roughly 1.6 million distinct CDR3 sequences, about 32% of them singletons. Points on this clonotype: Its antigen remains unidentified.

Sequenced sample: cord blood. The rearrangement joins TRBV20-1 to TRBJ2-1; 14 bases map to TRBD2. This receptor was identified in a newborn girl in good health. The CDR3 DNA reads as TGCAGTGCCGACCCCGGACTAGCGGGGGGCTACAATGAGCAGTTCTTC. It encodes CSADPGLAGGYNEQFF.